Below, 25 T cell receptor beta chains from the same sample are listed, as sequenced in a study of blood T cell repertoires in COVID-19. The table came from immunoSEQ multiplex PCR; TCRdb's copy has only in-frame clones and leaves some out. The sample records approximately 150,000 clones, around nine tenths being singletons. Source material: peripheral blood. These receptor sequences come from a woman aged 45-59 years with active or convalescent COVID-19.

This sequence joins TRBV28 and TRBJ2-1; 9 bases agree with TRBD2. Germline CDR1 reads MDHEN; CDR2 reads SYDVKM. The V and J ends lost 3 bases and 2 bases, in that order; junction bases with no gene match: 2. The CDR3 consists of 15 residues. CDR3 sequence reads: CASSFSGRPYNEQFF. The CDR3 DNA follows: TGTGCCAGCAGTTTTAGCGGGAGACCCTACAATGAGCAGTTCTTC.

This clone showed up just once. In DNA form, the CDR3 reads TGTGCCAGCAGTGAAGAGGTGTGGACCGGGGAGCTGTTTTTT. This gives the protein CASSEEVWTGELFF. V gene TRBV25-1 combines with J gene TRBJ2-2; no clear D. This CDR3 is 14 amino acids long. Germline assignment: CDR1 MGHDK and CDR2 SYGVNS. The ends were cut back, 2 bases at V and 5 bases at J, with 9 bases in the middle. The full variable domain, with the rest looked up from reference TRBV25-1 and TRBJ2-2, is EADIYQTPRYLVIGTGKKITLECSQTMGHDKMYWYQQDPGMELHLIHYSYGVNSTEKGDLSSESTVSRIRTEHFPLTLESARPSHTSQYLCASSEEVWTGELFFGEGSRLTVL.

The V and J genes are TRBV10-3 and TRBJ1-5, with D perhaps TRBD1 (5 bases). Germline V CDR1 and CDR2: ENHRY, SYGVKD. The CDR3 contains 14 residues. Trimming took off 8 bases at V and 4 bases at J, with 15 bases between the two ends. For the CDR3, the DNA is TGTGCCATCGCAACGGGGGGGGAAAATCAGCCCCAGCATTTT. This codes for CAIATGGENQPQHF.

The genes are TRBV5-1 and TRBJ2-7; 8 nucleotides align to TRBD2. Germline assignment: CDR1 SGHRS and CDR2 YFSETQ. V trimming: 0 bases; J trimming: 4 bases; junction bases outside the gene matches: 0. There are 13 residues in the CDR3. The CDR3 region is CASSLGGGYEQYF. CDR3 nucleotide sequence: TGCGCCAGCAGCTTGGGCGGGGGGTACGAGCAGTACTTC.

This clone has more than one count but fewer than ten. The rearrangement joins TRBV30 to TRBJ2-2, with D hard to call. The CDR3 is made up of 14 amino acids. The germline V gene encodes CDR1 GTSNPN and CDR2 SVGIG (reference sequence). The V gene lost 4 bases and the J gene lost 0 bases, with 9 bases spanning the gap. The CDR3 is CAWNSYANTGELFF. Here the CDR3 DNA reads TGTGCCTGGAACTCTTACGCGAACACCGGGGAGCTGTTTTTT. Complete variable domain (other parts from reference TRBV30 and TRBJ2-2): SQTIHQWPATLVQPVGSPLSLECTVEGTSNPNLYWYRQAAGRGLQLLFYSVGIGQISSEVPQNLSASRPQDRQFILSSKKLLLSDSGFYLCAWNSYANTGELFFGEGSRLTVL.

This clone was seen only once. V is TRBV7-6 and J is TRBJ2-7; D may be TRBD1 (6 bases). The germline V gene encodes CDR1 SGHVS and CDR2 FNYEAQ. V lost 4 bases, J lost 2 bases, and 12 bases lay in between. The length of the CDR3 is 14 residues. The CDR3 sequence: CASSSDRPPYEQYF. The CDR3, as DNA: TGTGCCAGCAGCTCCGACAGGCCCCCCTACGAGCAGTACTTC.

The chain carries TRBV7-8 and TRBJ1-1; D is uncertain. The germline V gene encodes CDR1 SGHVS and CDR2 FQNEAQ. The CDR3 has 13 amino acids. Trimming took off 6 bases at V and 4 bases at J, with 12 bases between the two ends. DNA for the CDR3: TGTGCCAGCAGAACAGAACTGAGCACTGAAGCTTTCTTT. Its translation is CASRTELSTEAFF.

This clone was counted between two and nine times. The gene calls are TRBV2 and TRBJ1-3; tentatively, D is TRBD1 (6 bases). The germline V and J ends were trimmed by 8 bases and 0 bases, with 17 bases remaining between them. Germline values: CDR1 SNHLY, CDR2 FYNNEI. This CDR3 has 16 amino acids. Written as DNA, the CDR3 is TGTGCCAGCGGGTTAAGGGGGTTAAGCTCTGGAAACACCATATATTTT. It is translated as CASGLRGLSSGNTIYF.

The chain couples TRBV5-1 to TRBJ2-7, with 9 bases lining up with TRBD2. With 7 bases clipped from V and 6 bases from J, the junction kept 14 bases outside the gene matches. This CDR3 has 15 amino acids. Germline V CDR1 and CDR2: SGHRS, YFSETQ. The CDR3 reads CASGEGAGGLPEQYF. DNA of the CDR3: TGCGCCAGCGGGGAAGGGGCGGGGGGGCTTCCCGAGCAGTACTTC.

This chain links TRBV10-3 with TRBJ1-3; D remains ambiguous. V lost 4 bases, J lost 0 bases, and 13 bases lay in between. Germline CDR1 ENHRY, CDR2 SYGVKD. The CDR3 length is 16 residues. CDR3 loop: CAISVPYLSSGNTIYF. CDR3 nucleotide sequence: TGTGCCATCAGTGTTCCCTACCTAAGCTCTGGAAACACCATATATTTT.

The chain links TRBV19 to TRBJ1-4, with 12 bases lining up with TRBD1. The CDR3 length is 13 residues. Trimming cost V 9 bases and J 8 bases; bases outside gene matches: 4. The germline CDR1 and CDR2 sequences are LNHDA and SQIVND (reference sequence). The DNA of the CDR3 is TGTGCCAGCCGGGACAGGGGGCGGGAAAAACTGTTTTTT. This encodes CASRDRGREKLFF.

The CDR3 DNA sequence: TGTGCCAGCAGCTCCCTCCCAGGGGCCAAGTGGCGGAACAATGAGCAGTTCTTC. The encoded protein is CASSSLPGAKWRNNEQFF. The chain carries TRBV7-9 and TRBJ2-1, with D possibly TRBD1 on 6 matching bases. The CDR3 consists of 18 residues. Germline CDR1 SEHNR, CDR2 FQNEAQ (reference sequence). The V end was cut by 4 bases, the J end by 5 bases, with 24 bases between.

V usage is TRBV6-6 and J usage is TRBJ2-7; D remains unclear. The CDR3 is made up of 13 amino acids. V dropped 5 bases and J dropped 2 bases, with 10 bases sitting between them. Germline CDR1 reads MNHNY; CDR2 reads SVGAGI (reference sequence). The CDR3 here is CASSPPSAYEQYF. The CDR3, as DNA: TGTGCCAGCAGTCCCCCCTCAGCCTACGAGCAGTACTTC.

This clone was observed a single time. The gene calls are TRBV19 and TRBJ1-5; 8 bases agree with TRBD1. The germline CDR1 and CDR2 sequences are LNHDA and SQIVND (reference sequence). CDR3 length equals 16 residues. V shed 5 bases, J shed 4 bases, and the junction held 10 bases outside the gene matches. The CDR3 protein is CASSVVTGGLNQPQHF. CDR3 nucleotide sequence: TGTGCCAGTAGTGTGGTTACAGGGGGTCTTAATCAGCCCCAGCATTTT. The full variable domain, completed using reference TRBV19 and TRBJ1-5, is DGGITQSPKYLFRKEGQNVTLSCEQNLNHDAMYWYRQDPGQGLRLIYYSQIVNDFQKGDIAEGYSVSREKKESFPLTVTSAQKNPTAFYLCASSVVTGGLNQPQHFGDGTRLSIL.

The gene calls are TRBV6-5 and TRBJ2-5; 11 positions agree with TRBD1. The CDR3 covers 14 residues. Germline lookup yields CDR1 MNHEY and CDR2 SVGAGI. With 7 bases clipped from V and 4 bases from J, the junction kept 5 bases outside the gene matches. CDR3 nucleotide sequence: TGTGCCAGCACCGGGACAGGGGGAGGAGAGACCCAGTACTTC. It encodes CASTGTGGGETQYF.

This clone was seen only once. The chain couples TRBV28 to TRBJ1-2; D is ambiguous. The V end lost 7 bases, the J end lost 4 bases, and 13 bases lay between the germline ends. The CDR3 runs to 13 residues. Per the germline V gene, CDR1 is MDHEN and CDR2 is SYDVKM. For the CDR3, the DNA is TGTGCCAGCACCCCTTGGGAGGGCTATGGCTACACCTTC. Translating gives CASTPWEGYGYTF.

The chain uses TRBV6-5 and TRBJ2-5, with a possible D match to TRBD1 (5 bases). Trimming removed 0 bases from V and 3 bases from J, with 8 bases in between. CDR3 length equals 14 residues. Germline V lookup: CDR1 MNHEY, CDR2 SVGAGI. The DNA for the CDR3 is TGTGCCAGCAGTTACTCGTACAGGAAAGAGACCCAGTACTTC. Translation: CASSYSYRKETQYF.

The chain combines TRBV28 with TRBJ2-1, with 8 bases fitting TRBD2. The J segment lost 1 base and the V segment lost 5 bases, leaving 10 bases of the junction unmatched. This CDR3 region has 17 residues. CDR1 and CDR2 (germline): MDHEN, SYDVKM. Written as DNA, the CDR3 is TGTGCCAGCAGTGAACAGAGCGGGAGTAGGTCCTACAATGAGCAGTTCTTC. Amino acid sequence: CASSEQSGSRSYNEQFF.

The chain links TRBV5-1 to TRBJ2-1; 7 nucleotides line up with TRBD2. This CDR3 is built from 13 residues. J lost 7 bases, V lost 5 bases, and 6 bases had no gene match. Germline assignment: CDR1 SGHRS and CDR2 YFSETQ. CDR3 nucleotide sequence: TGCGCCAGCAGGGGTCCTAGCGGAAATGAGCAGTTCTTC. Residues: CASRGPSGNEQFF.

The genes are TRBV18 and TRBJ1-1, with D perhaps TRBD1 (5 bases). Per germline, CDR1 KGHSH and CDR2 LQKENI. The V end was cut by 3 bases, the J end by 1 base, with 12 bases between. This CDR3 is built from 15 residues. CDR3 DNA sequence: TGTGCCAGCTCACCCAGGGTGTTGGCGAACACTGAAGCTTTCTTT. Residues: CASSPRVLANTEAFF. The complete variable domain, with remaining parts taken from reference TRBV18 and TRBJ1-1, reads NAGVMQNPRHLVRRRGQEARLRCSPMKGHSHVYWYRQLPEEGLKFMVYLQKENIIDESGMPKERFSAEFPKEGPSILRIQQVVRGDSAAYFCASSPRVLANTEAFFGQGTRLTVV.

The chain recombines TRBV24-1 with TRBJ2-1, with 11 bases lining up with TRBD2. CDR1 and CDR2 from the germline V gene are KGHDR and SFDVKD. The CDR3 has 17 amino acids. Unmatched junction bases numbered 3, after V lost 3 bases and J lost 0 bases. CDR3: CATSDLGLAGSYNEQFF. Here the CDR3 DNA reads TGTGCCACCAGTGATCTAGGACTAGCGGGCTCCTACAATGAGCAGTTCTTC.

The V gene is TRBV5-1, the J gene TRBJ1-2, with 8 bases lining up with TRBD1. Trimming removed 0 bases from V and 3 bases from J; junction bases left unmatched: 4. The germline V gene encodes CDR1 SGHRS and CDR2 YFSETQ. The CDR3 consists of 15 residues. CDR3 loop: CASSLGAGQDYGYTF. The CDR3 coding sequence is TGCGCCAGCAGCTTGGGGGCGGGACAGGACTATGGCTACACCTTC.

V and J are TRBV7-9 and TRBJ1-1; 9 bases map to TRBD1. Trimming cost V 3 bases and J 5 bases; bases outside gene matches: 1. Germline CDR1 and CDR2: SEHNR and FQNEAQ (reference sequence). This CDR3 comprises 13 residues. The CDR3 bases are TGTGCCAGCAGCTTGGGGACAGGGACTGAAGCTTTCTTT. It codes for CASSLGTGTEAFF. Combining the CDR3 with reference TRBV7-9 and TRBJ1-1 gives the whole variable domain DTGVSQNPRHKITKRGQNVTFRCDPISEHNRLYWYRQTLGQGPEFLTYFQNEAQLEKSRLLSDRFSAERPKGSFSTLEIQRTEQGDSAMYLCASSLGTGTEAFFGQGTRLTVV.

This clone was detected ten times or more. J is TRBJ2-3 and V is TRBV4-1, with TRBD2 as a possible D gene (6 bases). This CDR3 is 15 amino acids long. Germline V lookup: CDR1 MGHRA, CDR2 YSYEKL. The V and J ends lost 0 bases and 1 base respectively, with 8 bases between them. The CDR3 DNA reads TGCGCCAGCAGCCAAGAGGGAGGACGCACAGATACGCAGTATTTT. As protein: CASSQEGGRTDTQYF.

The chain combines TRBV24-1 with TRBJ1-4, with a tentative D call TRBD1 (5 bases). V lost 3 bases and J 8 bases, leaving 12 bases between the germline ends. Germline CDR1 is KGHDR and CDR2 is SFDVKD. The CDR3 loop spans 14 amino acids. The CDR3 is CATSDPGKGEKLFF. The CDR3 region has the DNA TGTGCCACCAGTGATCCAGGGAAAGGGGAAAAACTGTTTTTT.